This passage covers 7 T cell receptor beta chains from one sample sequenced in a study of Ad26.COV2.S vaccination and SARS-CoV-2 variants. Libraries were prepared by immunoSEQ multiplex PCR; TCRdb keeps only in-frame clonotypes and omits some of them. The table has 350,000 to 450,000 clones, roughly four fifths seen once. The treatment: around 19 received Ad26.COV2.S at low or high dose, single or two shots; 5 received placebo; per-sample allocation not given. The samples date from day 63 after the first vaccine or placebo injection. The specimen was peripheral blood, collected in a trial of Ad26.COV2.S vaccine versus placebo. All receptors derive from a person aged 18-65 years who received the Ad26.COV2.S COVID-19 vaccine or a placebo.

The genes are TRBV11-3 and TRBJ2-6; D possibly corresponds to TRBD1 (5 bases). The CDR3 sequence is 16 residues long. The germline V gene has CDR1 SGHNT and CDR2 YENEEA. Trimming left V 1 base short and J 1 base short, with 8 bases between. CDR3 DNA: TGTGCCAGCAGCTTAGCCCAGGGTTCTGGGGCCAACGTCCTGACTTTC. Translating gives CASSLAQGSGANVLTF.

The chain has TRBV7-9 and TRBJ2-7; no reliable D call. The CDR3 has 14 residues. V gave up 2 bases and J gave up 1 base, with 9 bases separating them. The germline gives CDR1 SEHNR, CDR2 FQNEAQ (reference sequence). The CDR3 DNA reads TGTGCCAGCAGCTTATTTCCCGATTCCTACGAGCAGTACTTC. Its protein product is CASSLFPDSYEQYF.

The chain is built from TRBV13 and TRBJ1-6, with D possibly matching TRBD1 (6 bases). From germline, CDR1 is PRHDT and CDR2 FYEKMQ (reference sequence). This CDR3 contains 14 residues. V lost 3 bases and J 5 bases, leaving 8 bases between the germline ends. The DNA of the CDR3 is TGTGCCAGCAGCTTCGGACAGCATAATTCACCCCTCCACTTT. This gives the protein CASSFGQHNSPLHF.

As to this clone: Other nucleotide sequences from this sample produce the same CDR3. The chain uses TRBV5-1 and TRBJ2-1; D remains ambiguous. Per germline, CDR1 SGHRS and CDR2 YFSETQ. The CDR3 consists of 12 residues. V lost 0 bases and J 8 bases, leaving 6 bases between the germline ends. The CDR3 sequence: CASSLVGDEQFF. The CDR3 DNA follows: TGCGCCAGCAGCTTGGTGGGCGATGAGCAGTTCTTC.

The chain carries TRBV19 and TRBJ1-1; no firm D call. V lost 6 bases, J lost 6 bases, and 8 bases lay in between. The CDR3 is made up of 11 amino acids. The germline gives CDR1 LNHDA, CDR2 SQIVND (reference sequence). The CDR3 bases are TGTGCCAGTAGCCGACGGTCTGAAGCTTTCTTT. Protein sequence: CASSRRSEAFF.

This rearrangement joins TRBV5-8 to TRBJ2-4; D is perhaps TRBD1 or TRBD2 (5 bases each). The germline gives CDR1 SGHTS, CDR2 YDEGEE. The CDR3 loop spans 16 amino acids. V was shortened by 3 bases and J by 0 bases, with 13 bases between the two germline ends. The CDR3 DNA follows: TGTGCCAGCAGCTCGGGACCGCGGCTAGCCAAAAACATTCAGTACTTC. It translates to CASSSGPRLAKNIQYF.

The chain joins TRBV11-2 to TRBJ2-6; D gene ambiguous. CDR3 size: 15 residues. Trimming pared 0 bases from V and 1 base from J, leaving 4 bases between. Per germline, CDR1 SGHAT and CDR2 FQNNGV. DNA of the CDR3: TGTGCCAGCAGCTTAGATTTGTCTGGGGCCAACGTCCTGACTTTC. It is translated as CASSLDLSGANVLTF.